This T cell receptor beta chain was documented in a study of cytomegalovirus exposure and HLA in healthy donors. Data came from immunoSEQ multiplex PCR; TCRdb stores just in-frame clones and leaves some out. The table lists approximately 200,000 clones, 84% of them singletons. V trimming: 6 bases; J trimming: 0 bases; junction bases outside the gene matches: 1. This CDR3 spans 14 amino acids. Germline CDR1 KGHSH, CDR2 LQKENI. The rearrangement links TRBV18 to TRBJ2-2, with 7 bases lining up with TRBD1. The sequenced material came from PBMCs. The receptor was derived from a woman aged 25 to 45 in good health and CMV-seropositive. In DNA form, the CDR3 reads TGTGCCAGCTCCGGACAGGCGAACACCGGGGAGCTGTTTTTT. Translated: CASSGQANTGELFF.